These 28 T cell receptor beta chains were sequenced from one sample in a study of T cell responses to AZD1222 COVID-19 vaccine listed by TCRdb under 2021. Library preparation employed the immunoSEQ multiplex PCR assay. The table comes from immuneACCESS by way of TCRdb, which keeps in-frame sequences with V and J called. Part of the clones is missing from these tables; in studies checked, under half for an unresolved V gene and the rest for unknown reasons. For this sample the table gives around 270,000 clones, of which around 93% were detected only once. In total, the top ten clones hold around 0.58% of the sample. This specimen's time point label, per the study, means: about 28 days (+/-7) after the second vaccine dose. The sequences come from peripheral blood, collected 28 days after the second AZD1222 dose. These receptors originate from an adult who received the AZD1222 COVID-19 vaccine.

The rearrangement uses TRBV9 and TRBJ1-1, with D uncertain. V was pared by 0 bases and J by 3 bases, with 9 bases between. The CDR3 has 14 amino acids. Looked up from germline, CDR1 is SGDLS and CDR2 is YYNGEE. This chain's CDR3 is CASSVAGGHTEAFF. In nucleotides, the CDR3 is TGTGCCAGCAGCGTAGCTGGCGGACACACTGAAGCTTTCTTT.

V is TRBV4-1 and J is TRBJ2-1; 7 bases are a match to TRBD2. The CDR3 spans 18 residues. V lost 4 bases and J lost 0; bases outside the gene matches: 12. Germline V gene lookup returns CDR1 MGHRA and CDR2 YSYEKL. The CDR3 is CASSRISTSVSSYNEQFF. CDR3 bases: TGCGCCAGCAGCCGGATTTCCACTAGCGTTAGCTCCTACAATGAGCAGTTCTTC.

The gene calls are TRBV5-4 and TRBJ1-2; a weak D match, TRBD1 (6 bases). CDR1 and CDR2 (germline): SGHNT, YYREEE (reference sequence). There are 16 residues in the CDR3. V lost 4 bases and J 0 bases, leaving 16 bases between the germline ends. The CDR3 protein is CASSAPATGTNYGYTF. CDR3 coding DNA: TGTGCCAGCAGCGCTCCGGCGACAGGTACTAACTATGGCTACACCTTC.

The rearrangement links TRBV6-5 to TRBJ1-2; possibly TRBD1 for D (6 bases). Trimming shortened V by 3 bases and J by 2 bases, and 16 bases separated the two germline ends. Germline CDR1 reads MNHEY; CDR2 reads SVGAGI. The CDR3 loop spans 16 amino acids. The CDR3 DNA is TGTGCCAGCAGTTATCCTAAGGGGCAGGGGAACTATGGCTACACCTTC. As protein: CASSYPKGQGNYGYTF.

This clone was seen a single time. The chain recombines TRBV28 with TRBJ1-2; tentatively, D is TRBD1 (5 bases). CDR3 length equals 13 residues. Looked up from germline, CDR1 is MDHEN and CDR2 is SYDVKM. Trimming took off 6 bases at V and 5 bases at J, with 13 bases between the two ends. CDR3: CASSWDGRYGYTF. As DNA, the CDR3 is TGTGCCAGCAGCTGGGACGGGAGGTATGGCTACACCTTC.

V gene TRBV28 combines with J gene TRBJ1-5; unclear D gene. Trimming took 8 bases from V and 4 from J, leaving 12 bases between them. The CDR3 extends over 13 amino acids. Germline CDR1 MDHEN, CDR2 SYDVKM. The CDR3 DNA reads as TGTGCCAGCGGCGGGGTTCGAAATCAGCCCCAGCATTTT. Its translation is CASGGVRNQPQHF.

The rearrangement links TRBV5-6 to TRBJ1-2; D remains unclear. CDR1 is SGHDT and CDR2 is YYEEEE in the germline V gene. The CDR3 is 13 amino acids. Trimming cost V 1 base and J 4 bases, with 8 bases left between them. CDR3 sequence reads: CASSLMSTYGYTF. For the CDR3, the DNA is TGTGCCAGCAGCTTGATGTCCACCTATGGCTACACCTTC.

V is TRBV19 and J is TRBJ2-1, with TRBD2 identical over 7 bases. The V gene's germline CDR1 is LNHDA and CDR2 SQIVND (reference sequence). Germline trimming cut 4 bases from V and 5 bases from J; bases unmatched to any gene: 5. The CDR3 is made up of 14 amino acids. For the CDR3, the DNA is TGTGCCAGTAGTACAGGGACTATCCACAATGAGCAGTTCTTC. Translation gives CASSTGTIHNEQFF.

The chain recombines TRBV28 with TRBJ2-2; maybe TRBD2 (6 bases). Germline V CDR1 and CDR2: MDHEN, SYDVKM. V lost 6 bases and J lost 4, with 15 bases in between. This CDR3 is 15 amino acids long. This chain's CDR3 is CASSSTGGGTGELFF. Here the CDR3 DNA reads TGTGCCAGCAGCTCAACCGGGGGAGGCACCGGGGAGCTGTTTTTT.

J is TRBJ2-7 and V is TRBV27; D might be TRBD1 (5 bases). Trimming shortened V by 7 bases and J by 3 bases, and 22 bases separated the two germline ends. The CDR3 is 16 residues long. Germline-derived CDR1 and CDR2 are MNHEY and SMNVEV (reference sequence). This CDR3 reads CASTESTGTLFYEQYF. The CDR3 DNA follows: TGTGCCAGCACGGAATCAACAGGAACCTTATTCTACGAGCAGTACTTC.

In its sample, this clone was seen once. V gene TRBV6-2 or TRBV6-3 combines with J gene TRBJ2-4, with TRBD1 identical over 7 bases. Germline V lookup: CDR1 MNHEY, CDR2 SVGEGT. CDR3 size: 14 residues. V lost 2 bases and J lost 8; bases outside the gene matches: 6. The CDR3 sequence is CASSYRIGQDIQYF. CDR3 in DNA: TGTGCCAGCAGTTACAGGATTGGACAGGACATTCAGTACTTC.

As DNA, the CDR3 is TGTGCCACCAGTAAGGGACAGGGGGCGCAACGGCCCGGAGCTTTCTTT. As protein: CATSKGQGAQRPGAFF. V is TRBV15 and J is TRBJ1-1; 12 bases line up with TRBD1. J was trimmed by 10 bases and V by 6 bases; bases with no gene match: 15. The CDR3 covers 16 residues. Germline V lookup: CDR1 LNHNV, CDR2 YYDKDF (reference sequence).

The chain is built from TRBV18 and TRBJ2-7, with D uncertain. The CDR3 totals 12 residues. V was pared by 4 bases and J by 6 bases, with 10 bases between. CDR1 and CDR2 from the germline V gene are KGHSH and LQKENI. Written as DNA, the CDR3 is TGTGCCAGCTCACATCCGGGCGGCGAGCAGTACTTC. As protein: CASSHPGGEQYF.

The chain combines TRBV7-2 with TRBJ1-6; D is unclear. V dropped 5 bases and J dropped 0 bases, with 8 bases sitting between them. The germline gives CDR1 SGHTA, CDR2 FQGNSA. The CDR3 spans 15 residues. The CDR3 protein is CASSTRSSYNSPLHF. The CDR3, as DNA: TGTGCCAGCAGCACCCGGAGCTCCTATAATTCACCCCTCCACTTT.

The V call is TRBV25-1, the J call TRBJ2-5; D unclear. Germline values: CDR1 MGHDK, CDR2 SYGVNS. V was cut by 3 bases and J by 1 base, with 9 bases left in between. CDR3 size: 14 residues. This CDR3 is CASSEVRTQETQYF. The CDR3 region has the DNA TGTGCCAGCAGTGAGGTCCGCACCCAAGAGACCCAGTACTTC.

This clone was counted once. The chain is built from TRBV5-4 and TRBJ2-3; D uncertain. Germline V gene sequence: CDR1 SGHNT, CDR2 YYREEE (reference sequence). The CDR3 runs to 15 residues. V lost 0 bases to trimming and J lost 0 bases, with 8 bases between them. CDR3 DNA sequence: TGTGCCAGCAGCTTGGGACACCCGAGCACAGATACGCAGTATTTT. Protein: CASSLGHPSTDTQYF. Using reference TRBV5-4 and TRBJ2-3 for the parts outside the CDR3, the full variable domain is ETGVTQSPTHLIKTRGQQVTLRCSSQSGHNTVSWYQQALGQGPQFIFQYYREEENGRGNFPPRFSGLQFPNYSSELNVNALELDDSALYLCASSLGHPSTDTQYFGPGTRLTVL.

The chain combines TRBV7-2 with TRBJ2-7; 14 positions match TRBD2. The trim removed 5 bases at V and 5 bases at J, leaving 5 bases unmatched. The CDR3 length is 15 residues. The V gene's germline CDR1 is SGHTA and CDR2 FQGNSA. CDR3 in amino acids: CASSHGLAGGDEQYF. In DNA, the CDR3 is TGTGCCAGCAGCCATGGACTAGCGGGAGGTGACGAGCAGTACTTC. Combining the CDR3 with reference TRBV7-2 and TRBJ2-7 gives the whole variable domain GAGVSQSPSNKVTEKGKDVELRCDPISGHTALYWYRQSLGQGLEFLIYFQGNSAPDKSGLPSDRFSAERTGGSVSTLTIQRTQQEDSAVYLCASSHGLAGGDEQYFGPGTRLTVT.

The chain links TRBV7-3 to TRBJ2-2; D may be TRBD2 (6 bases). CDR3 length: 16 amino acids. V lost 5 bases, J lost 2 bases, and 15 bases lay in between. Germline V gene lookup returns CDR1 SGHTA and CDR2 FQGTGA. The CDR3 sequence is CASSLRGSGNTGELFF. In nucleotides, the CDR3 is TGTGCCAGCAGCCTCCGGGGTAGCGGTAACACCGGGGAGCTGTTTTTT.

This clone was detected a few times. This chain links TRBV7-2 with TRBJ2-7; no definite D call. This CDR3 spans 13 amino acids. V was pared by 4 bases and J by 3 bases, with 10 bases between. CDR1 is SGHTA and CDR2 is FQGNSA in the germline V gene. The CDR3 DNA is TGTGCCAGCAGCTCCCGAACCCTCTACGAGCAGTACTTC. It codes for CASSSRTLYEQYF.

V and J are TRBV28 and TRBJ2-7; D unclear. Germline V gives CDR1 MDHEN, CDR2 SYDVKM. The CDR3 extends over 12 amino acids. The V end was cut by 6 bases, the J end by 6 bases, with 12 bases between. The CDR3 here is CASRGNGGEQYF. CDR3 nucleotides: TGTGCCAGCAGGGGGAACGGTGGCGAGCAGTACTTC.

The chain has TRBV18 and TRBJ1-1; TRBD1 matches at 7 bases. With 5 bases clipped from V and 8 bases from J, the junction kept 11 bases outside the gene matches. This CDR3 spans 14 amino acids. CDR1 is KGHSH and CDR2 is LQKENI in the germline V gene. The CDR3 bases are TGTGCCAGCTCAGGATCGACAGGGATGTTGGAAGCTTTCTTT. Encoded protein: CASSGSTGMLEAFF.

The J gene is TRBJ2-1, the V gene TRBV28, with 9 bases that match TRBD2. From germline, CDR1 is MDHEN and CDR2 SYDVKM. V lost 7 bases and J lost 9; bases outside the gene matches: 10. The CDR3 contains 14 residues. This CDR3 reads CASKEAGGRGEQFF. CDR3 nucleotides: TGTGCCAGCAAGGAGGCGGGAGGGCGCGGTGAGCAGTTCTTC. Filled out from reference TRBV28 and TRBJ2-1, the complete variable domain reads DVKVTQSSRYLVKRTGEKVFLECVQDMDHENMFWYRQDPGLGLRLIYFSYDVKMKEKGDIPEGYSVSREKKERFSLILESASTNQTSMYLCASKEAGGRGEQFFGPGTRLTVL.

The rearrangement joins TRBV2 to TRBJ2-2; D tentatively reads TRBD1 or TRBD2 (6 bases each). The CDR3 runs 15 residues. V dropped 2 bases and J dropped 5 bases, with 12 bases sitting between them. Per germline, CDR1 SNHLY and CDR2 FYNNEI. CDR3 loop: CASSEPGARTGELFF. In nucleotides, the CDR3 is TGTGCCAGCAGTGAACCGGGGGCGCGGACCGGGGAGCTGTTTTTT.

This rearrangement joins TRBV5-1 to TRBJ2-1, with 7 nucleotides matching TRBD2. Germline V gives CDR1 SGHRS, CDR2 YFSETQ. V was pared by 1 base and J by 5 bases, with 12 bases of the junction left unmatched. There are 17 residues in the CDR3. CDR3 residues: CASSLTLLAHLNNEQFF. The CDR3 nucleotides are TGCGCCAGCAGCTTGACTCTACTAGCGCACCTTAACAATGAGCAGTTCTTC.

The chain combines TRBV7-9 with TRBJ2-1; TRBD2 aligns across 10 bases. CDR1 and CDR2 (germline): SEHNR, FQNEAQ (reference sequence). With 3 bases clipped from V and 7 bases from J, the junction kept 3 bases outside the gene matches. The CDR3 totals 14 residues. In nucleotides, the CDR3 is TGTGCCAGCAGCTTTAGCGGGGGGTCGAATGAGCAGTTCTTC. Its protein is CASSFSGGSNEQFF.

The V gene is TRBV2, the J gene TRBJ1-3; 7 bases fit TRBD1. The V gene's germline CDR1 is SNHLY and CDR2 FYNNEI. Trimming cost V 8 bases and J 0 bases; bases outside gene matches: 7. This CDR3 spans 15 amino acids. In DNA form, the CDR3 reads TGTGCCAGCGGAGGACAGGAACTCTCTGGAAACACCATATATTTT. It is translated as CASGGQELSGNTIYF.

This chain connects TRBV18 to TRBJ2-2; D gene uncertain. Germline CDR1 and CDR2: KGHSH and LQKENI. The CDR3 loop spans 13 amino acids. V dropped 2 bases and J dropped 7 bases, with 8 bases sitting between them. The CDR3 region has the DNA TGTGCCAGCTCACCATTAGGGATCGGGGAGCTGTTTTTT. Its protein product is CASSPLGIGELFF.

The rearrangement links TRBV5-6 to TRBJ2-1, with 9 nucleotides matching TRBD1. Trimming removed 2 bases from V and 4 bases from J; junction bases left unmatched: 4. Per germline, CDR1 SGHDT and CDR2 YYEEEE. This CDR3 is built from 15 residues. The CDR3 coding sequence is TGTGCCAGCAGCTTAAGACAGGGGGTTTACAATGAGCAGTTCTTC. Residues: CASSLRQGVYNEQFF.